Listed here are 15 T cell receptor beta chains from one sample, sequenced in a study of OX40 agonist ivuxolimab in advanced cancers. The protocol was immunoSEQ multiplex PCR, while the TCRdb copy is restricted to in-frame clones and leaves out a portion. The sample carries 60,000 to 80,000 clones, about 94% recorded once. The sequences come from CD4+ or CD8+ T cells sorted from blood, collected in a trial of the OX40 agonist ivuxolimab. These receptors were taken from an adult with an advanced solid tumor such as melanoma, head and neck, liver or kidney cancer.

J is TRBJ2-5 and V is TRBV5-1; D not resolved. V dropped 2 bases and J dropped 1 base, with 9 bases sitting between them. This CDR3 contains 14 residues. The germline V gene has CDR1 SGHRS and CDR2 YFSETQ. The CDR3 region has the DNA TGCGCCAGCAGCTTCGGAAGGACCCAAGAGACCCAGTACTTC. Translating it yields CASSFGRTQETQYF.

The rearrangement links TRBV19 to TRBJ2-5; unclear D gene. V was shortened by 3 bases and J by 1 base, with 18 bases between the two germline ends. CDR1 and CDR2 (germline): LNHDA, SQIVND (reference sequence). The CDR3 spans 17 residues. The CDR3 sequence is CASSIGSGSLVQETQYF. CDR3 in DNA: TGTGCCAGTAGTATCGGTTCTGGGTCCCTGGTCCAAGAGACCCAGTACTTC.

The chain is built from TRBV5-1 and TRBJ2-2, with D perhaps matching TRBD1 (6 bases). Germline V CDR1 and CDR2: SGHRS, YFSETQ. V lost 3 bases to trimming and J lost 1 base, with 13 bases between them. CDR3 length equals 16 residues. The DNA for the CDR3 is TGCGCCAGCAGCTCCAGACAGGCGCTGAACACCGGGGAGCTGTTTTTT. It is translated as CASSSRQALNTGELFF.

This rearrangement joins TRBV11-3 to TRBJ2-5; TRBD2 aligns across 10 bases. The closer fit of TRBJ2-7 to the DNA end suggests the J call may be wrong. Looked up from germline, CDR1 is SGHNT and CDR2 is YENEEA. The CDR3 length is 15 residues. DNA of the CDR3: TGTGCCAGCAACCCGGGGAGCGGGAGGGTGAACGAGCAGTACTTC. It specifies CASNPGSGRVNEQYF.

This clone was seen a single time. This CDR3 reads CAWSNRDRANEKLFF. The CDR3 nucleotides are TGTGCCTGGAGTAACCGGGACAGGGCGAATGAAAAACTGTTTTTT. The chain combines TRBV30 with TRBJ1-4; 9 bases line up with TRBD1. Germline values: CDR1 GTSNPN, CDR2 SVGIG (reference sequence). V trimming: 2 bases; J trimming: 5 bases; junction bases outside the gene matches: 6. The CDR3 sequence is 15 residues long.

The genes are TRBV5-6 and TRBJ2-3; TRBD1 matches at 7 bases. With V trimmed by 4 bases and J by 4 bases, 6 bases remained unmatched. This CDR3 spans 14 amino acids. Per germline, CDR1 SGHDT and CDR2 YYEEEE. The CDR3 DNA is TGTGCCAGCAGCAACAGGGGTGGAGCAGATACGCAGTATTTT. The encoded protein is CASSNRGGADTQYF.

V and J are TRBV25-1 and TRBJ1-2; TRBD1 matches 7 bases. V dropped 2 bases and J dropped 6; count of bases not matched to a gene: 9. The CDR3 has 15 residues. CDR1 MGHDK and CDR2 SYGVNS come from the germline V gene. The CDR3 nucleotides read TGTGCCAGCAGTGAAAATCAGCGACAGGGTAATGGCTACACCTTC. Protein: CASSENQRQGNGYTF.

The chain couples TRBV21-1 to TRBJ2-7; the table's D call of TRBD2 was not tested on the DNA. TRBV21-1 is listed as a pseudogene. This CDR3 contains 17 residues. CDR3 in DNA: TGTGCCAGCAGCAAAGGTAACGGACTCGACGTGGGCTACGAGCAGTACTTC. Residues: CASSKGNGLDVGYEQYF.

The chain carries TRBV11-2 and TRBJ2-7, with a possible D match to TRBD2 (6 bases). Germline values: CDR1 SGHAT, CDR2 FQNNGV. V lost 4 bases to trimming and J lost 3 bases, with 13 bases between them. The CDR3 is made up of 14 amino acids. The CDR3 DNA follows: TGTGCCAGCAGCTCTCCCGAGGGACTCTACGAGCAGTACTTC. Its protein is CASSSPEGLYEQYF.

The V gene is TRBV11-3, the J gene TRBJ2-1; 10 bases are shared with TRBD2. V lost 0 bases, J lost 4 bases, and 9 bases stayed unmatched. CDR3 size: 18 residues. The germline V gene encodes CDR1 SGHNT and CDR2 YENEEA. The CDR3: CASSLELGTSGEYNEQFF. In nucleotides, the CDR3 is TGTGCCAGCAGCTTAGAATTGGGTACTAGCGGGGAATACAATGAGCAGTTCTTC.

This clone came up a few times. The rearrangement joins TRBV6-1 to TRBJ1-1; 8 bases agree with TRBD1. Germline CDR1 and CDR2: MNHNS and SASEGT. V lost 3 bases and J lost 11; bases outside the gene matches: 8. The length of the CDR3 is 13 residues. DNA of the CDR3: TGTGCCAGCAGTGAGGGATCAGGGGGCCGCGCTTTCTTT. Its translation is CASSEGSGGRAFF.

The chain employs TRBV19 and TRBJ2-5; D is undetermined. Germline CDR1 reads LNHDA; CDR2 reads SQIVND (reference sequence). Trimming left V 1 base short and J 3 bases short, with 12 bases between. The CDR3 covers 15 residues. CDR3 sequence: CASSIVAGLKETQYF. CDR3 coding DNA: TGTGCCAGTAGTATAGTGGCAGGCCTAAAAGAGACCCAGTACTTC.

V usage is TRBV11-2 and J usage is TRBJ2-2; no clear D gene. The V end lost 3 bases, the J end lost 6 bases, and 5 bases lay between the germline ends. Germline assignment: CDR1 SGHAT and CDR2 FQNNGV. This CDR3 contains 12 residues. In nucleotides, the CDR3 is TGTGCCAGCAGCTTGATTTCCGGGGAGCTGTTTTTT. Translating gives CASSLISGELFF.

The chain is built from TRBV6-6 and TRBJ2-7; D not resolved. Trimming took 2 bases from V and 2 from J, leaving 10 bases between them. CDR1 and CDR2 from the germline V gene are MNHNY and SVGAGI (reference sequence). The CDR3 spans 14 residues. The DNA for the CDR3 is TGTGCCAGCAGTTACAAAGGCCAAACCTACGAGCAGTACTTC. Translation: CASSYKGQTYEQYF.

The chain employs TRBV7-2 and TRBJ2-3; tentatively, D is TRBD2 (6 bases). Trimming stripped 0 bases from V and 1 base from J, with 11 bases between. From germline, CDR1 is SGHTA and CDR2 FQGNSA. The CDR3 extends over 16 amino acids. This CDR3 reads CASSLAGSAGTDTQYF. The CDR3, as DNA: TGTGCCAGCAGCTTAGCCGGGAGTGCCGGCACAGATACGCAGTATTTT.